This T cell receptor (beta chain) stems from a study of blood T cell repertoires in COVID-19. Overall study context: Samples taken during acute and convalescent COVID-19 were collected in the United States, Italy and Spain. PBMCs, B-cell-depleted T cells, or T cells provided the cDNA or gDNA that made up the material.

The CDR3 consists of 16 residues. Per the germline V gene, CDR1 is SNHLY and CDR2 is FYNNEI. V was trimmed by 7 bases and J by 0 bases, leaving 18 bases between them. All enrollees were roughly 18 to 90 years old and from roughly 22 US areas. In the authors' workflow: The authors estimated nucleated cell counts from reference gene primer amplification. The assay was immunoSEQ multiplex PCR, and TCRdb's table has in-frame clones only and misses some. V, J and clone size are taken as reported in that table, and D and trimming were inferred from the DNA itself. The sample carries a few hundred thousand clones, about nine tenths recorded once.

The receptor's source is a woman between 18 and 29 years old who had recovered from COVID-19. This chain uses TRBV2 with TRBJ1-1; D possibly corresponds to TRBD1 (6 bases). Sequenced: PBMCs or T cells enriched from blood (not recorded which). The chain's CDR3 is CASKPGQNRMNTEAFF. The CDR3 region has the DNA TGTGCCAGCAAACCAGGACAGAATCGGATGAACACTGAAGCTTTCTTT.